Listed below are T cell receptor beta chains from one sample, sequenced in a study of cytomegalovirus exposure and HLA in healthy donors. The data were produced by immunoSEQ multiplex PCR, yet TCRdb's version contains in-frame clones alone and is incomplete. The sample totals around 140,000 clones. Sequencing was performed on PBMCs. Receptors originate from a male donor in good health and CMV-seronegative. CDR3s include the opening cysteine and the closing phenylalanine or tryptophan. Fields, in order: D gene, J gene, V gene, CDR3 protein, CDR3 DNA. The D gene is left open where the match is weak.

>TRBD1|TRBJ2-2|TRBV19
CASTRDRTNTGELFF
TGTGCCAGTACTAGGGACAGAACGAACACCGGGGAGCTGTTTTTT
>.|TRBJ1-2|TRBV30
CAWRRTGSGSYGYTF
TGTGCCTGGAGGAGGACGGGAAGCGGGAGCTATGGCTACACCTTC
>TRBD2|TRBJ2-1|TRBV7-9
CASSMPSGGVNNEQFF
TGTGCCAGCAGCATGCCCAGCGGGGGGGTTAACAATGAGCAGTTCTTC
>.|TRBJ2-7|TRBV27
CASRGGAGTGFYEQYF
TGTGCCAGCAGGGGGGGGGCGGGGACCGGGTTCTACGAGCAGTACTTC
>.|TRBJ1-1|TRBV7-8
CASSSYIQKQATFKAFF
TGTGCCAGCAGCTCCTATATACAGAAACAGGCAACCTTTAAAGCTTTCTTT
>TRBD1|TRBJ1-2|TRBV7-2
CASSPQGANHGYTF
TGTGCCAGCAGCCCTCAGGGGGCGAACCATGGCTACACCTTC
>.|TRBJ2-3|TRBV5-1
CASSWPWSGGTDTQYF
TGCGCCAGCAGCTGGCCATGGAGCGGAGGCACAGATACGCAGTATTTT
>TRBD2|TRBJ2-1|TRBV5-1
CASSPGLAVAPNYNEQFF
TGCGCCAGCAGCCCGGGACTAGCGGTGGCACCGAATTACAATGAGCAGTTCTTC
>.|TRBJ2-1|TRBV7-8
CASSLVRREQFF
TGTGCCAGCAGCTTAGTTAGGAGGGAGCAGTTCTTC
>TRBD1|TRBJ2-3|TRBV7-9
CASSPPTGALSTDTQYF
TGTGCCAGCAGCCCTCCGACAGGGGCCCTAAGCACAGATACGCAGTATTTT
>.|TRBJ2-7|TRBV18
CASSPNSGSYEQYF
TGTGCCAGCTCACCAAATAGCGGCTCCTACGAGCAGTACTTC
>.|TRBJ1-1|TRBV7-2
CASSLWAGATFF
TGTGCCAGCAGCTTATGGGCGGGGGCAACTTTCTTT
>.|TRBJ1-1|TRBV15
CATSRDRGTEAFF
TGTGCCACCAGCAGAGATCGGGGCACTGAAGCTTTCTTT
>.|TRBJ2-3|TRBV4-3
CASSQNRGTQYF
TGCGCCAGCAGCCAAAATCGGGGGACGCAGTATTTT
>TRBD1|TRBJ1-1|TRBV11-2
CASSPGTANTEAFF
TGTGCCAGCAGCCCGGGGACAGCGAACACTGAAGCTTTCTTT
>TRBD1|TRBJ1-2|TRBV28
CASMLGQGIHGYTF
TGTGCCAGCATGTTAGGACAGGGCATCCATGGCTACACCTTC
>.|TRBJ1-4|TRBV28
CGVGPSREKLFF
TGTGGGGTGGGGCCGTCGAGGGAAAAACTGTTTTTT
>.|TRBJ1-2|TRBV19
CASSVEGPNYGYTF
TGTGCCAGTAGTGTCGAGGGCCCTAACTATGGCTACACCTTC
>.|TRBJ1-5|TRBV13
CASSLRGIGAQPQHF
TGTGCCAGCAGCTTACGGGGGATAGGGGCTCAGCCCCAGCATTTT
>.|TRBJ2-6|TRBV4-2
CASSQETATGANVLTF
TGTGCCAGCAGCCAAGAGACAGCAACTGGGGCCAACGTCCTGACTTTC
>.|TRBJ1-2|TRBV25-1
CASSGRATGHIYGYTF
TGTGCCAGCAGTGGGCGCGCGACCGGACACATCTATGGCTACACCTTC
>.|TRBJ1-5|TRBV6-5
CASSYKDSQPQHF
TGTGCCAGCAGTTACAAGGATAGCCAGCCCCAGCATTTT
>.|TRBJ1-2|TRBV6-5
CATRQIYGYTF
TGTGCCACACGACAGATCTATGGCTACACCTTC
>.|TRBJ1-6|TRBV27
CASSLFRGHIDPNSPLHF
TGTGCCAGCAGTTTATTTAGGGGTCATATTGATCCGAATTCACCCCTCCACTTT
>.|TRBJ1-6|TRBV10-3
CAISEMQGTYNSPLHF
TGTGCCATCAGTGAGATGCAGGGGACCTATAATTCACCCCTCCACTTT
>.|TRBJ2-2|TRBV28
CASRTGNTGELFF
TGTGCCAGCAGAACGGGAAACACCGGGGAGCTGTTTTTT
>.|TRBJ1-6|TRBV5-6
CASSFGGQNSPLHF
TGTGCCAGCAGCTTTGGTGGCCAAAACTCACCCCTCCACTTT
>.|TRBJ1-1|TRBV5-6
CASSLGGAPEAFF
TGTGCCAGCAGCTTGGGGGGAGCCCCTGAAGCTTTCTTT
>TRBD1|TRBJ2-5|TRBV9
CASSMTGTGDGETQYF
TGTGCCAGCAGCATGACCGGGACAGGGGATGGAGAGACCCAGTACTTC
>.|TRBJ1-1|TRBV7-9
CASSLAVRAPDTEAFF
TGTGCCAGCAGCTTAGCCGTTCGAGCCCCGGACACTGAAGCTTTCTTT
>.|TRBJ1-5|TRBV5-6
CASSLFGANQPQHF
TGTGCCAGCAGCTTGTTTGGGGCGAATCAGCCCCAGCATTTT
>TRBD1|TRBJ1-1|TRBV28
CASRVFQTGGVNTEAFF
TGTGCCAGCAGGGTCTTCCAGACAGGGGGAGTTAACACTGAAGCTTTCTTT
>TRBD1|TRBJ1-2|TRBV30
CAWSVGTGDGYTF
TGTGCCTGGAGTGTAGGCACAGGGGATGGCTACACCTTC
>.|TRBJ2-7|TRBV19
CASSIGRGYEQYF
TGTGCCAGTAGTATAGGGAGGGGCTACGAGCAGTACTTC
>TRBD2|TRBJ2-1|TRBV5-1
CASSLLSREGVYNEQFF
TGCGCCAGCAGCTTGTTATCCCGGGAGGGGGTCTACAATGAGCAGTTCTTC
>TRBD1|TRBJ1-5|TRBV27
CASSSLGPTGGGNQPQHF
TGTGCCAGCAGTTCCCTGGGACCTACAGGGGGCGGCAATCAGCCCCAGCATTTT
>TRBD1|TRBJ1-3|TRBV30
CAWETGSSGNTIYF
TGTGCCTGGGAGACAGGGTCCTCTGGAAACACCATATATTTT
>.|TRBJ2-7|TRBV4-1
CASSQDRGSYEQYF
TGCGCCAGCAGCCAAGATAGGGGGAGCTACGAGCAGTACTTC
>.|TRBJ2-5|TRBV30
CAWIDMGAKKTQYF
TGTGCCTGGATCGATATGGGGGCGAAGAAGACCCAGTACTTC
>TRBD2|TRBJ2-1|TRBV7-8
CASSPPRRLAGVKNEQFF
TGTGCCAGCAGCCCACCCCGCCGACTAGCGGGAGTCAAAAATGAGCAGTTCTTC
>TRBD2|TRBJ2-2|TRBV4-3
CASSPLAGGPGELFF
TGCGCCAGCAGCCCGCTAGCGGGGGGGCCCGGGGAGCTGTTTTTT
>.|TRBJ2-7|TRBV18
CASSPITGSSYEQYF
TGTGCCAGCTCACCAATCACAGGGAGCTCCTACGAGCAGTACTTC
>.|TRBJ1-2|TRBV10-3
CAISAGEGTYGYTF
TGTGCCATCAGTGCGGGAGAGGGGACCTATGGCTACACCTTC
>.|TRBJ2-5|TRBV18
CASSSLEFQETQYF
TGTGCCAGCTCATCTCTTGAGTTCCAAGAGACCCAGTACTTC
>.|TRBJ1-5|TRBV6-5
CASRQILGNQPQHF
TGTGCCAGCAGACAGATCTTGGGCAATCAGCCCCAGCATTTT
>TRBD1|TRBJ1-4|TRBV5-1
CASSLGGTNEKLFF
TGCGCCAGCAGCTTAGGGGGCACTAATGAAAAACTGTTTTTT
>.|TRBJ2-4|TRBV5-6
CASSLAGKGIQYF
TGTGCCAGCAGCTTGGCAGGGAAGGGCATTCAGTACTTC
>.|TRBJ1-2|TRBV7-9
CASTMEGIYGYTF
TGTGCCAGCACCATGGAGGGGATCTATGGCTACACCTTC
>.|TRBJ2-2|TRBV5-4
CASSFGGGRTGELFF
TGTGCCAGCAGCTTTGGAGGCGGCCGGACCGGGGAGCTGTTTTTT
>.|TRBJ1-2|TRBV6-5
CASSRTGGGYTF
TGTGCCAGCAGCAGGACTGGGGGCGGCTACACCTTC
>.|TRBJ1-1|TRBV9
CASSVGGEWNTEAFF
TGTGCCAGCAGCGTAGGAGGAGAGTGGAACACTGAAGCTTTCTTT
>.|TRBJ2-1|TRBV27
CASSFLYNEQFF
TGTGCCAGCAGTTTCCTTTACAATGAGCAGTTCTTC
>TRBD1|TRBJ2-1|TRBV5-4
CASSLATGGSYNEQFF
TGTGCCAGCAGCTTGGCCACAGGGGGGTCCTACAATGAGCAGTTCTTC
>.|TRBJ1-2|TRBV4-2
CASSPSPGGSNYGYTF
TGTGCCAGCAGCCCATCACCCGGGGGGTCTAACTATGGCTACACCTTC
>TRBD1|TRBJ1-2|TRBV29-1
CSAFGQGSIGGYTF
TGCAGCGCTTTCGGACAGGGCTCAATAGGGGGCTACACCTTC
>.|TRBJ2-2|TRBV7-9
CASTMGGQELFF
TGTGCCAGCACCATGGGAGGACAGGAGCTGTTTTTT
>.|TRBJ2-2|TRBV4-3
CASSQLRGLNTGELFF
TGCGCCAGCAGCCAACTCCGGGGGTTGAACACCGGGGAGCTGTTTTTT
>.|TRBJ1-3|TRBV7-8
CASSKQSGIVKGNTIYF
TGTGCCAGCAGCAAGCAGTCGGGGATAGTTAAGGGAAACACCATATATTTT
>.|TRBJ2-5|TRBV25-1
CASSERGGTQYF
TGTGCCAGCAGTGAGAGGGGGGGGACCCAGTACTTC